Ten or more counts support the clone carrying this T cell receptor beta chain. Its antigen is as yet unknown. The sample belongs to a study of T cells in Graves' hyperthyroidism and ophthalmopathy. Study results and limitations: Among clonotypes expanded in thyroid above 0.001, most were also found in blood.

This CDR3 has 16 amino acids. V trimming: 4 bases; J trimming: 4 bases; junction bases outside the gene matches: 7. The germline gives CDR1 SGHTA, CDR2 FQGTGA. Authors of the study amplified TCR beta CDR3 regions from RNA transcripts. The HTBI primer set drove a first-round RT-PCR of the TCR CDR3. MiXCR, applied by TCRdb to the multiplex PCR reads, yields one record per CDR3 protein. The data show fewer than 350,000 distinct CDR3 sequences, around a fifth seen once. The TCR originated in a woman aged 50 to 60 with Graves' hyperthyroidism. Specimen: blood. J is TRBJ2-1 and V is TRBV7-3; TRBD2 matches at 10 bases. DNA of the CDR3: TGTGCCAGCAGCTCCAGACTAGCGGGTGCTTACAATGAGCAGTTCTTC. This codes for CASSSRLAGAYNEQFF. Supplemented by reference TRBV7-3 and TRBJ2-1, the full variable domain reads GAGVSQTPSNKVTEKGKYVELRCDPISGHTALYWYRQSLGQGPEFLIYFQGTGAADDSGLPNDRFFAVRPEGSVSTLKIQRTERGDSAVYLCASSSRLAGAYNEQFFGPGTRLTVL.